A few counts support the clone carrying this T cell receptor beta chain. Antigen: not known. The entry originates in a study of T cells after yellow fever vaccination. Study-wide findings and caveats: Most clones from primary vaccination were detected again post-booster (about 95% CD4, roughly 90% CD8).

Conversion of TCR transcripts into cDNA relied on 5'RACE template switching, which added a universal primer site and UMIs. TCRdb re-called the 5' RACE reads with MiXCR, one entry per CDR3 protein. This sample yields hundreds of thousands of distinct CDR3 sequences, of which roughly 13% are seen a single time; over 11% belongs to the top ten. There are 14 residues in the CDR3. Germline loops: CDR1 SEHNR, CDR2 FQNEAQ (reference sequence). V gave up 5 bases and J gave up 10 bases; unmatched junction bases: 13. This specimen was PBMCs, taken on the day of the yellow fever booster vaccination. The receptor comes from a man aged 30 to 45 who received the YFV17D yellow fever vaccine. V gene TRBV7-9 combines with J gene TRBJ1-1, with 7 bases that match TRBD1. CDR3 bases: TGTGCCAGCAGCCCGGGGAGGGACAGCATTAGAGCTTTCTTT. Residues: CASSPGRDSIRAFF. The full variable domain, completed using reference TRBV7-9 and TRBJ1-1, is DTGVSQNPRHKITKRGQNVTFRCDPISEHNRLYWYRQTLGQGPEFLTYFQNEAQLEKSRLLSDRFSAERPKGSFSTLEIQRTEQGDSAMYLCASSPGRDSIRAFFGQGTRLTVV.